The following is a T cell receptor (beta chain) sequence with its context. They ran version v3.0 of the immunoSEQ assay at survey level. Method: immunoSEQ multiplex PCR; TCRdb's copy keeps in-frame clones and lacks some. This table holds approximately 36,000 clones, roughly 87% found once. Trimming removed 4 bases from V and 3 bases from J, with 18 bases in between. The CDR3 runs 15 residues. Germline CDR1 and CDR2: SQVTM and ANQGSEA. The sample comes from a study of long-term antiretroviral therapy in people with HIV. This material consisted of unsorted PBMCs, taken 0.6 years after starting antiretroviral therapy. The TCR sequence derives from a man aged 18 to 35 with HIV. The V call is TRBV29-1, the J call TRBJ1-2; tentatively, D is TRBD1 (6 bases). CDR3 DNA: TGCAGCGTTGGTCAGGGGAGGGGACTGTACTATGGCTACACCTTC. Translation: CSVGQGRGLYYGYTF.